A selection of T cell receptor beta chains follows, all from one sample in a study of regulatory T cells in long-lasting Graves disease. TCRdb reanalysed the multiplex PCR reads using MiXCR and keeps one entry per CDR3 protein. Seen here are roughly 400,000 distinct CDR3 sequences, 21% observed once, and the top ten hold about 13%. Sequenced here: peripheral blood mononuclear cells (PBMCs), sampled when the disease was refractory, from a patient treated with antithyroid drugs. Receptors originate from a female donor with Graves disease. CDR3s include the opening cysteine and the closing phenylalanine or tryptophan. A D gene is named only where the DNA matches it firmly. Some rows have no size entry. The others give once, few or many, or a class for an expanded clone.

v_gene	d_gene	j_gene	abundance	CDR3nt	CDR3aa
TRBV28	NA	TRBJ2-3	NA	TGTGCCAGCAGTTTATCGTTCGCGGGGAGCACAGATACGCAGTATTTT	CASSLSFAGSTDTQYF
TRBV9	NA	TRBJ1-4	few	TGTGCCAGCAGCGGGGAAGGGGAGGATGAAAAACTGTTTTTT	CASSGEGEDEKLFF
TRBV3-1	NA	TRBJ2-4	many	TGTGCCAGCAGCCAAGACTTGGAAAGGTTCATTCAGTACTTC	CASSQDLERFIQYF
TRBV19	NA	TRBJ1-5	few	TGTGCCAGTAGTATCGGAGGGAATATTGGCAATCAGCCCCAGCATTTT	CASSIGGNIGNQPQHF
TRBV4-2	NA	TRBJ2-6	NA	TGTGCCAGCAGCCAAGCTGGGAACTCTGGGGCCAACGTCCTGACTTTC	CASSQAGNSGANVLTF
TRBV28	NA	TRBJ1-1	many	TGTGCCAGCAGTTTCCTGGGGGAAACGCCTGAAGCTTTCTTT	CASSFLGETPEAFF
TRBV27	NA	TRBJ1-5	many	TGTGCCAGCAGCAGGGAACAGGGCCTCAATCAGCCCCAGCATTTT	CASSREQGLNQPQHF
TRBV18	NA	TRBJ2-2	NA	TGTGCCAGCTCACCACTGAAAGGTCCCGGGGAGCTGTTTTTT	CASSPLKGPGELFF
TRBV28	TRBD1	TRBJ2-7	many	TGTGCCAGCAGTCCCGGGACAGGGCTGACCTACGAGCAGTACTTC	CASSPGTGLTYEQYF
TRBV12-3/TRBV12-4	TRBD2	TRBJ2-1	NA	TGTGCCAGCAGTTTACCATCGGGAGGGTACAATGAGCAGTTCTTC	CASSLPSGGYNEQFF
TRBV11-1	NA	TRBJ1-3	NA	TGTGCCAGCAGCTTATACGGGGGCGCCGACTCTGGAAACACCATATATTTT	CASSLYGGADSGNTIYF
TRBV11-2	NA	TRBJ2-5	many	TGTGCCAGCAACCCCCTACCGGGACCCTCCCAAGAGACCCAGTACTTC	CASNPLPGPSQETQYF
TRBV5-1	NA	TRBJ1-5	NA	TGCGCCAGCAGCCCGGGGGAGGGGCCCCAGCATTTT	CASSPGEGPQHF
TRBV3-1	TRBD1	TRBJ1-4	few	TGTGCCAGCAGCCAGGAGGGGGCCTGGAAACTGTTTTTT	CASSQEGAWKLFF
TRBV20-1	TRBD2	TRBJ2-3	NA	TGCAGTGCTAGTCGGCTAGCGGTCAACACAGATACGCAGTATTTT	CSASRLAVNTDTQYF
TRBV6-2/TRBV6-3	NA	TRBJ2-7	NA	TGTGCCAGCAGTTGCTCGAACTATCAATACGAGCAGTACTTC	CASSCSNYQYEQYF
TRBV7-9	NA	TRBJ1-6	NA	TGTGCCAGCAGCCCCCTCTCCAGGGGTAATTCACCCCTCCACTTT	CASSPLSRGNSPLHF
TRBV4-2	TRBD1	TRBJ2-5	once	TGTGCCAGCAGCCCCCCCCTAGGGGACAGGGGGCCGGAGACCCAGTACTTC	CASSPPLGDRGPETQYF
TRBV29-1	NA	TRBJ2-7	many	TGCAGCGTTGAGGCAGGAGACTCCTACGAGCAGTACTTC	CSVEAGDSYEQYF
TRBV7-9	NA	TRBJ1-2	once	TGTGCCAGCAGCGACACAGGGATCAGTGGCTACACCTTC	CASSDTGISGYTF
TRBV5-5	NA	TRBJ2-7	NA	TGTGCCAGCAGCTTGGTTACAGGATATCTCTACGAGCAGTACTTC	CASSLVTGYLYEQYF
TRBV3-1	NA	TRBJ1-2	few	TGTGCCAGCAGCCCATCCGGGGCTAACTATGGCTACACCTTC	CASSPSGANYGYTF
TRBV9	NA	TRBJ2-7	many	TGTGCCAGCAGCGTAGCTTCCGACAGATACGAGCAGTACTTC	CASSVASDRYEQYF
TRBV28	NA	TRBJ1-3	many	TGTGCCAGCAGTTTTCCCGGGGCTGACGACCACTCTGGAAACACCATATATTTT	CASSFPGADDHSGNTIYF
TRBV28	NA	TRBJ2-7	many	TGTGCCAGCAGTTATCTGGGCGGTTTCAGCTCCTACGAGCAGTACTTC	CASSYLGGFSSYEQYF
TRBV19	TRBD1	TRBJ1-1	NA	TGTGCCAGTAGTATGGGGACAGGGGAGGTTGAAGCTTTCTTT	CASSMGTGEVEAFF
TRBV4-1	NA	TRBJ2-2	NA	TGCGCCAGCAGCCACCCTCAACGGGCTAGCCGGACCGGGGAGCTGTTTTTT	CASSHPQRASRTGELFF
TRBV11-2	NA	TRBJ1-1	many	TGTGCCAGCAGCTTGATGAACGGGAACACTGAAGCTTTCTTT	CASSLMNGNTEAFF
TRBV11-2	TRBD2	TRBJ2-7	many	TGTGCCAGCAGCTTAGGGGCGGCCTTAGCGGGGGGTACTTACGAGCAGTACTTC	CASSLGAALAGGTYEQYF
TRBV27	NA	TRBJ2-7	many	TGTGCCAGCAGTTCGCGCGAAAGCTACGAGCAGTACTTC	CASSSRESYEQYF
TRBV27	NA	TRBJ1-5	many	TGTGCCAGCAGGCCCGATTATAGCAATCAGCCCCAGCATTTT	CASRPDYSNQPQHF
TRBV28	NA	TRBJ2-2	NA	TGTGCCAGCAGTTTCGGACCAGACACCGGGGAGCTGTTTTTT	CASSFGPDTGELFF
TRBV20-1	NA	TRBJ2-5	many	TGCAGTGCTAGGGACCATCCCTACCAAGAGACCCAGTACTTC	CSARDHPYQETQYF
TRBV9	TRBD1	TRBJ2-5	many	TGTGCCAGCAGCGTTTGGGACAGCCAAGAGACCCAGTACTTC	CASSVWDSQETQYF
TRBV27	NA	TRBJ2-3	few	TGTGCCAGCAGTTCCACCGTAAGCACAGATACGCAGTATTTT	CASSSTVSTDTQYF
TRBV3-1	TRBD2	TRBJ2-7	many	TGTGCCAGCAGCCAAGGGGGGGGACTAGCCGAGAACGAGCAGTACTTC	CASSQGGGLAENEQYF
TRBV20-1	TRBD2	TRBJ2-3	NA	TGCAGTGCCACCGGGACTACTTCGAGCGGGGAAACGCAGTATTTT	CSATGTTSSGETQYF